Detailed here is one TCR beta chain. The antigen it binds to is not known. No much larger clone exists at a distance of one base, and base qualities are not known. Before genomic DNA was extracted, regulatory T cells were isolated from blood as CD4+CD25-high CD127-low cells. Eight healthy control donors were used as the comparison group for repertoire analyses. The data stem from a study of regulatory and conventional T cells in RAG deficiency (dated by TCRdb to between 2016 and 2019). At the level of the whole study: High-throughput TCR beta sequencing was used to compare the repertoire diversity and composition of Treg, conventional CD4+ and CD8+ T cells between RAG-deficient patients and healthy controls.

What the work shows at the level of the full study, not this receptor alone: Compared with controls, Omenn syndrome and CID/AS patients had approximately 95-fold fewer unique TCR beta sequences in Treg cells, whereas the reduction in the other subsets was around 10-fold. All patient T-cell subsets had shorter CDR3 lengths; Omenn syndrome patients showed >85% Treg-Tconv repertoire overlap at nucleotide and amino acid level. For some subjects, some T-cell subset analyses were not performed. Markedly lower Shannon entropy and higher Simpson indices were observed in RAG-deficient patients than in control T-cell subpopulations. Rather than being bona fide Treg cells, the sorted CD25-high CD127-low cells in Omenn syndrome patients may represent peripherally activated cells.

The library was built by means of the immunoSEQ multiplex PCR assay. Genomic DNA from the sorted T-cell subsets was used to amplify and sequence rearranged TCR beta chain products. Per the original workflow: Shannon entropy and Simpson indices were used to quantify the repertoire diversity of productive TCR beta rearrangements. Clonal expansion was assessed using the summed frequency of the 100 most abundant productive TCR beta clonotypes among total reads. The TRB repertoires were evaluated with a self-reactivity index based on amino acid usage at CDR3beta positions 6 and 7. Two-way ANOVA was used for repertoire analyses, and Student t or Mann-Whitney tests were used for flow cytometric analyses. TCRdb limited this immuneACCESS table to in-frame rearrangements with V and J called. A share of clones is missing; checked studies link under half to unresolved V genes, and the rest is unexplained. The V and J calls and clone size come from that table; D and trimming were worked out from the DNA. The sample table records about 28,000 clones; over 80% of these occur just once. Clones ranked in the top ten supply over 0.75% of the sample.

The CDR3 measures 17 amino acids from cysteine to phenylalanine. Here the CDR3 DNA is all that survives: 51 bases in frame from base 1. Deletion took 6 bases off V and 1 base off J, with a span of 21 bases between the germline ends. CDR1 and CDR2, looked up from the germline V gene, are WSHSY and SAAADI. Separately, the same data were catalogued under a study of regulatory T cells. That second report states: The multiplex PCR relied on 52 forward TRBV primers and 13 reverse TRBJ primers, and amplification bias was corrected through assay-based and computational methods. Repertoires from patients had restricted unique TRB V-J pairs and skewed V and J gene usage, with the strongest effect in regulatory T cells. Between CD3G-deficient patients and healthy controls, the study compared T-cell receptor beta repertoires in sorted regulatory T cells, conventional CD4+ T cells and CD8+ T cells. Ficoll density separation was used to isolate peripheral blood mononuclear cells. Within the immunoSEQ assay, multiplex PCR amplified rearranged TRB loci from genomic DNA. Sequencing of the TRB amplicons was done on an Illumina HiSeq platform. Custom algorithms error-filtered the raw sequences and aligned the raw sequences to reference gene sequences, after which the immunoSEQ online tools were used for analysis. Productive and nonproductive TRB rearrangement frequencies were evaluated among both unique and total sequences. Groups were compared by t tests, Mann-Whitney tests or two-way ANOVA performed in Prism software.

This TCR was recovered from a human donor in good health. This chain joins TRBV10-2 to TRBJ1-1; D gene: possibly TRBD1, on 6 matching bases. Sequenced material: Tregs sorted from blood. The DNA sequence is TGCGCCAGCAGCCCACCTCGGGGGCAAGGACAGAACACTGAAGCTTTCTTT. This encodes CASSPPRGQGQNTEAFF.